This T cell receptor beta chain was sequenced for a study of metastatic and nonmetastatic thyroid tumors. On the study more broadly: Comparative analysis of repertoires was undertaken across blood and tumor or nodule tissue obtained from malignant and benign thyroid patients.

Trimming took off 3 bases at V and 10 bases at J, with 19 bases between the two ends. The CDR3 consists of 16 residues. Germline V CDR1 and CDR2: LGHNA, YSLEER. Via MiXCR, TCRdb re-called the PCR reads. The data contain about 16,000 clones, 12% of them singletons. In regard to this clone: The antigen remains undetermined. Since a much larger clone is just one base distant, this may be a read error.

Study-wide findings and caveats: In blood and tumor, TCR beta diversity was reportedly significantly higher in malignant thyroid tumors than in benign nodules.

Thyroid surgery had not been preceded by any treatment in any patient. Sequenced input: tumor tissue. The receptor's source is a female donor with papillary thyroid cancer or a benign thyroid nodule (not recorded which). Some clones in this sample may be carry-over from other donors' samples. The rearrangement links TRBV4-3 to TRBJ1-6, with D possibly being TRBD1 (5 bases). The CDR3 protein is CASSHDPDSISSPLHF. CDR3 in DNA: TGCGCCAGCAGCCATGACCCCGACAGTATAAGCTCACCCCTCCACTTT.